This TCR beta chain was captured in a study of blood T cell repertoires in COVID-19 (TCRdb year 2020). About the full investigation: The collaborator samples originated in the United States, Italy and Spain and spanned the acute and convalescent phases of COVID-19. Where available, HLA class I and class II types were taken from metadata supplied by the sample provider and were not determined by assay-based typing. Deeply sampled blood TCRbeta repertoires from subjects exposed to, actively infected with, or recovered from COVID-19 were included in the dataset. The repertoires were made available in a free public database intended to serve as a resource for research on the immune response to SARS-CoV-2. The prospective study material was composed of cDNA or gDNA derived from T cells, B-cell-depleted T cells, or PBMCs. Samples came from the ongoing ImmuneRACE study (first 160 participants) plus 1,254 subjects from 6 global collaborators. A de-identified subject ID, COVID-19 status, age in years and sex were almost always included in the sample metadata.

Paper-wide results and their limitations: The quantity of clinical and demographic metadata differed by source and by participant and was supplied without curation.

Compared with germline, V lacks 6 bases and J lacks 9 bases; bases without a gene match: 16. From cysteine to phenylalanine, the CDR3 is 15 amino acids long. This entry keeps only the CDR3 DNA: 45 bases, framed from base 1. Sequences MNHEY (CDR1) and SMNVEV (CDR2) are obtained from the germline V gene (reference sequence). Collaborating institutions collected whole blood in K2EDTA tubes following their own protocols. Collaborator samples were shipped for TCRbeta analysis as frozen whole blood, isolated PBMCs, or DNA extracted from either sample type. This clone came up once. The specificity of this receptor is unknown. Base qualities are missing; no much larger clone stands one base away. TCRbeta CDR3 regions were amplified from genomic DNA using the immunoSEQ Assay, a bias-controlled multiplex PCR. The paper's processing steps were these. Within the assay, amplification of reference gene primers was used to estimate how many nucleated cells each sample contained. Sequence reads were collapsed and filtered to measure the absolute abundance of every unique TCRbeta CDR3 rearrangement. Productive Simpson clonality was computed per sample as the square root of Simpson's diversity index over productive rearrangements. TCRdb took this table from immuneACCESS and kept in-frame rearrangements with V and J called. Such tables lack part of the clones; where checked against another copy, unresolved V genes explain under half of the gap, and the rest is unexplained. For V, J and clone size, that table is used; D and trimming come from the DNA. Here the sample has 180,000 or so clones; more than 80% occur a single time. The ten biggest clones cover under 9.5% of the sample.

The sequencing input was peripheral blood. This chain is built from TRBV27 and TRBJ1-2, and 7 junction bases match TRBD1. The source is a woman aged 60 to 75 with acute or convalescent COVID-19. In nucleotides, the sequence is TGTGCCAGCAGGTCCCCGGGACAGCCCACTCCTAGCTACACCTTC. Its amino acids are CASRSPGQPTPSYTF.